The following is a T cell receptor (beta chain) sequence with its context. This entry comes from a study of control samples from healthy donors and cancer patients. The V end was cut by 4 bases, the J end by 0 bases, with 10 bases between. CDR3 length equals 15 residues. Germline CDR1 and CDR2: SGHAT and FQNNGV. Libraries were prepared by immunoSEQ multiplex PCR; TCRdb keeps only in-frame clonotypes and omits some of them. The sample consists of around 42,000 clones, roughly 85% of them appearing once. Sample: blood. The chain employs TRBV11-2 and TRBJ1-3, with D unresolved. This receptor was taken from a man aged 55 to 70 in good health. CDR3 DNA: TGTGCCAGCAGCTACGCCAGTATCTCTGGAAACACCATATATTTT. Translation gives CASSYASISGNTIYF.